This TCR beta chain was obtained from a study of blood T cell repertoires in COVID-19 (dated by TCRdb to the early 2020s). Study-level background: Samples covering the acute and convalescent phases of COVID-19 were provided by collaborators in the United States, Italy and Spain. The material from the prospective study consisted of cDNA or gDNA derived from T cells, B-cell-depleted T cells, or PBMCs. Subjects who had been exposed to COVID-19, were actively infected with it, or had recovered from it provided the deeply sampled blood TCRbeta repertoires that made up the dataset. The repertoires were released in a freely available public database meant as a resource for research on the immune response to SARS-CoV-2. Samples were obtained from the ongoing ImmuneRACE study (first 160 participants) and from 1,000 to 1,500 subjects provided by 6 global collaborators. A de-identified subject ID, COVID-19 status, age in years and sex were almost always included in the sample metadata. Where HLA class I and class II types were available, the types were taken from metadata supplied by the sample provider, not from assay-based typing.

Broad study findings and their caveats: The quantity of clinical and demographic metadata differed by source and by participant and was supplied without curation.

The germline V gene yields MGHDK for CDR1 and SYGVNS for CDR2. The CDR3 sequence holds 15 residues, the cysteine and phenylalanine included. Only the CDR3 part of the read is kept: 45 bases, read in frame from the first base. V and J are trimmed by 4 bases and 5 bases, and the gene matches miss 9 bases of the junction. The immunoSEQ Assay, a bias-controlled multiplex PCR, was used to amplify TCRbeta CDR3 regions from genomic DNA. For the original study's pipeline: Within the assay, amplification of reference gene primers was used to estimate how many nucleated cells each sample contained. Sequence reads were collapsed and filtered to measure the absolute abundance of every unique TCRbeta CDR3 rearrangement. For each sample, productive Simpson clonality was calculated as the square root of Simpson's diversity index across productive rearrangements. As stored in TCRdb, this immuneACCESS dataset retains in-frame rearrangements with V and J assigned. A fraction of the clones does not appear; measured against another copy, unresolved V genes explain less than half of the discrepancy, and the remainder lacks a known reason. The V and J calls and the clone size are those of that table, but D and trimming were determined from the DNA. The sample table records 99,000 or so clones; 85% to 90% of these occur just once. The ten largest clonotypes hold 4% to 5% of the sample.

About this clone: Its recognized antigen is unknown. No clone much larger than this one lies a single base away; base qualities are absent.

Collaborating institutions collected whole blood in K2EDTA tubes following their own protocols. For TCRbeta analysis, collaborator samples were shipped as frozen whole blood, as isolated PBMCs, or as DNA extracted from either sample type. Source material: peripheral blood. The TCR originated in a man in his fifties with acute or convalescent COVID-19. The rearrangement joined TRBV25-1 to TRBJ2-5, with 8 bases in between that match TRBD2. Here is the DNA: TGTGCCAGCAGTGGCGGACTAGCCCATTCGGAGACCCAGTACTTC. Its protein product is CASSGGLAHSETQYF.